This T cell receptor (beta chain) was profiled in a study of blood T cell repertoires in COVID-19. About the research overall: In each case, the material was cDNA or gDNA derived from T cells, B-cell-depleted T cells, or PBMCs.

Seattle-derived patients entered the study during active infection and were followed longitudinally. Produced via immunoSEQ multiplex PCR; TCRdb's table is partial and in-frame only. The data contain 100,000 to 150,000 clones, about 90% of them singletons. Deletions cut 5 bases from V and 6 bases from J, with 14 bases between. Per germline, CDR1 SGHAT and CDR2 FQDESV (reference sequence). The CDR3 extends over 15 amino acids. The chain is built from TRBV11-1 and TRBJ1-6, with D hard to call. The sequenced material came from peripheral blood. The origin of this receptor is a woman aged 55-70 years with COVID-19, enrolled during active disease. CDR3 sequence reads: CASSPSGVGNSPLHF. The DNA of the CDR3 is TGTGCCAGCAGCCCTTCCGGGGTTGGTAATTCACCCCTCCACTTT.